This record looks at one T cell receptor (beta chain) sequence and its context. The target antigen is unknown. The entry originates in a study of early T cells in non-severe SARS-CoV-2 infection. About the study: Sequencing was performed on bulk RNA from unsorted whole blood, leaving chains unpaired. Whole-study findings and limits: The study's VDJdb matching favored anti-spike CD8 responses and missed private and CD4 specificities.

Individually, cDNA molecules had unique molecular identifiers attached to them. TCRdb itself ran the 5' RACE reads through MiXCR, one entry per CDR3 protein. This table holds about 64,000 distinct CDR3 sequences, over 4.5% found once. Germline values: CDR1 SGHTA, CDR2 FQGTGA. V was pared by 5 bases and J by 7 bases, with 6 bases of the junction left unmatched. The CDR3 sequence is 15 residues long. The sample was whole blood. This receptor was obtained from an adult who was a healthcare worker with PCR-confirmed SARS-CoV-2 infection or an uninfected control (not recorded which). The chain couples TRBV7-3 to TRBJ2-1, with 12 bases aligning to TRBD1. The CDR3 region has the DNA TGTGCCAGCAGCCCTCCGGGACAGGGGGCGAATGAGCAGTTCTTC. Translation gives CASSPPGQGANEQFF. The full variable domain, completed using reference TRBV7-3 and TRBJ2-1, is GAGVSQTPSNKVTEKGKYVELRCDPISGHTALYWYRQSLGQGPEFLIYFQGTGAADDSGLPNDRFFAVRPEGSVSTLKIQRTERGDSAVYLCASSPPGQGANEQFFGPGTRLTVL.